The present TCR beta chain was sequenced within a study of neurological immune-mediated disorders (dated by TCRdb to about 2019). In terms of the full investigation: The study compared peripheral blood TCR-beta repertoires of HTLV-I-associated myelopathy (HAM/TSP) patients, multiple sclerosis patients and healthy controls using UMI-based sequencing. Of the approximately 70 subjects in the cohort, about 14 were HAM/TSP patients, approximately 35 were multiple sclerosis patients, and some 20 were healthy controls. The roughly 99 TCR-beta libraries covered PBMC samples along with longitudinal samples, technical triplicates, and paired sorted CD4+ and CD8+ T-cell subsets.

This clonotype was observed at least ten times. Which antigen it targets is not known. No per-base quality is available; no much larger clone lies one base away. On the study overall, not on this receptor specifically: The highest TCR clonal expansion was observed in HAM/TSP patients, whereas the lowest was observed in MS patients, even when compared with healthy controls. No identical CDR3 amino acid sequences were found to be shared among expanded clones across subjects, suggesting that TCR-beta repertoires were private in all groups.

The junction shows trimming of 6 bases on V and 4 bases on J, plus 12 bases between the germline ends. The cysteine opens and the phenylalanine closes a CDR3 of 13 amino acids. The entry retains the CDR3 DNA only, 39 bases that are in frame from base 1. To synthesize cDNA, template-switch 5'RACE was performed with a primer carrying a 10-nucleotide random unique molecular identifier so that each TCR transcript was tagged. Every sequencing run yielded over 190 million TCR-beta sequences covering 15-18 subjects. The RNeasy kit was used to extract total RNA. TCR-beta VDJ regions were amplified with primers for the TCR constant region and the 5'RACE anchor, using the KAPA Real-time Library Amplification kit. Sample indexes and Illumina adaptors were added in a first PCR, after which library yield was increased in a second PCR. After purification with Ampure beads, the TCR product of roughly 650 bp was size-selected on a 2% E-gel SizeSelection system. Library quality was checked on a Bioanalyzer, concentration was measured with Qubit, and libraries were quantified with the Kapa Library Quantification kit before pooling. An Illumina HiSeq 2500 sequenced the libraries paired-end 2 x 150 bp. To increase sequence diversity, roughly 24-32% phiX was spiked into each library pool. The authors' analysis ran thus. The UMI-based MiGEC pipeline processed quality-filtered reads and removed over 75% of raw TCR sequences during error correction. IMGT germline references were used for aligning VDJ genes, and each clonotype was defined as a unique CDR3 amino acid sequence together with its V-J genes. Clonal expansion, Shannon diversity and CDR3 relatedness were evaluated with VDJtools (CalcPairwiseDistances, ClusterSamples), while phylogenetic trees were built in CLCbio workbench. A clone was classed as expanded if it had 8 or more unique UMIs, a cutoff based on coefficient-of-variation modelling across technical triplicates. TCRdb trimmed public reads at Q25 via fastp, called clones via MiXCR and kept in-frame beta chains. Rows are unified per CDR3 protein, each entry keeping the most common DNA and genes. These V and J calls rely on TCRdb rather than the paper's analysis. The sample includes approximately 40,000 distinct CDR3 sequences, with about 4.4% observed a single time. The top ten hold approximately 8.8% of the sample.

The healthy controls were volunteers from blood banks in Maryland, USA. TCR libraries for sorted subsets were made from 950,000 to 1,000,000 sorted CD4+ or CD8+ T cells. Peripheral blood was subjected to Ficoll-Hypaque density gradient centrifugation to isolate PBMCs, which were then cryopreserved in liquid nitrogen. The study also sequenced paired sorted CD4+ and CD8+ subsets from healthy controls, HAM/TSP patients and MS patients. This receptor chain uses TRBV12-3 or TRBV12-4 and TRBJ1-2, and the D gene may be TRBD1, 6 bases matching. This clonotype originated in a man in his late teens or twenties in good health. The specimen sequenced was CD4+ T cells from blood. The CDR3 sequence is CASSSDSSYGYTF. The nucleotides read TGTGCCAGCAGCTCGGACAGTTCCTATGGCTACACCTTC.